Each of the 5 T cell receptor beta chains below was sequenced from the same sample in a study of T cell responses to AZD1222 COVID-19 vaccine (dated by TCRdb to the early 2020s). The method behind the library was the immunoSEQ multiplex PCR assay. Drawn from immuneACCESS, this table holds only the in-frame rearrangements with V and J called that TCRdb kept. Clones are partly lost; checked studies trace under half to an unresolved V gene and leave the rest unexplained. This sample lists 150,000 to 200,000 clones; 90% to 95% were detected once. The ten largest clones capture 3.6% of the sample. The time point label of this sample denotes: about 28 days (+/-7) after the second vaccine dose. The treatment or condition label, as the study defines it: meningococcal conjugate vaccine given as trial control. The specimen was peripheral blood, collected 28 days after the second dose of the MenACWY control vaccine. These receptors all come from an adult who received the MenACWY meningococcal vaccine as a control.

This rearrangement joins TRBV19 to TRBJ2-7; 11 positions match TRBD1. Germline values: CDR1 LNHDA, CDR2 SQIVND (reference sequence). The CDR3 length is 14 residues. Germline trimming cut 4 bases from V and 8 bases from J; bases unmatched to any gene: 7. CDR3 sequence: CASSTVGQGVKQYF. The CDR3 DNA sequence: TGTGCCAGTAGTACCGTGGGACAGGGGGTAAAGCAGTACTTC.

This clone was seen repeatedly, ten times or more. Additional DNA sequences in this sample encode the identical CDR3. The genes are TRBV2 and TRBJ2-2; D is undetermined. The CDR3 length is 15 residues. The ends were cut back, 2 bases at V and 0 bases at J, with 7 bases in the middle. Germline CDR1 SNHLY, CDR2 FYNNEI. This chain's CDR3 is CASSETRTNTGELFF. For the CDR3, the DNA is TGTGCCAGCAGTGAAACGCGTACGAACACCGGGGAGCTGTTTTTT.

For the CDR3, the DNA is TGTGCCAGCAGCTTGCTGGCGTTTAGCTCTGGGGCCAACGTCCTGACTTTC. This encodes CASSLLAFSSGANVLTF. The chain has TRBV5-6 and TRBJ2-6; the D is unclear. Germline V gives CDR1 SGHDT, CDR2 YYEEEE. Trimming stripped 1 base from V and 0 bases from J, with 11 bases between. CDR3 length equals 17 residues.

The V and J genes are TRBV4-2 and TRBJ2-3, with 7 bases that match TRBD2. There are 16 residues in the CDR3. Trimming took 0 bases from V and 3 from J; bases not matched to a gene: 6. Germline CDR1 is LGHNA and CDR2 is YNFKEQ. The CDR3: CASSQDAGVGTDTQYF. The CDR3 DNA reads TGTGCCAGCAGCCAAGATGCGGGAGTAGGTACAGATACGCAGTATTTT.

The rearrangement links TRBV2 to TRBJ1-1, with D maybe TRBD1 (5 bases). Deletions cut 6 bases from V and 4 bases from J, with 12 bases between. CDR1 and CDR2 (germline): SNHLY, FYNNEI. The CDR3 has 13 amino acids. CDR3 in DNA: TGTGCCAGCAGGGGGGGGATACTCACTGAAGCTTTCTTT. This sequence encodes CASRGGILTEAFF.